The 9 T cell receptor beta chains listed next were all sequenced from one sample in a study of T cells after yellow fever vaccination (dated by TCRdb to between 2018 and 2021). The intended sense of this specimen's treatment or condition label: live attenuated yellow fever vaccine strain. Libraries were made using 5' RACE. TCRdb lists the instrument as Illumina HiSeq 2500. TCRdb trimmed public reads at Q25 via fastp, called clones via MiXCR and kept in-frame beta chains. Every CDR3 protein is listed once, alongside the most common genes and DNA of its rows. This sample is represented by approximately 550,000 distinct CDR3 sequences; roughly 12% of them were singletons. The ten biggest clones cover around 15% of the sample. The input for sequencing was PBMCs, taken on the day of the yellow fever booster vaccination. These receptors were obtained from a man in his thirties or forties who received the YFV17D yellow fever vaccine.

In its sample, this clonotype was seen a few times. The V and J genes are TRBV21-1 and TRBJ2-2; TRBD2, the D gene given by the table, was not confirmed from the DNA. TRBV21-1 is given as a pseudogene. The CDR3 has 17 residues. The DNA for the CDR3 is TGTGCCAGCAGCAAAAATCCGGGCCTAATAGCCACCGGGGAGCTGTTTTTT. Protein product: CASSKNPGLIATGELFF.

This chain links TRBV7-3 with TRBJ2-5; 8 bases are shared with TRBD1. The CDR3 is made up of 14 amino acids. Germline trimming cut 4 bases from V and 5 bases from J; bases unmatched to any gene: 6. The V gene's germline CDR1 is SGHTA and CDR2 FQGTGA. CDR3 nucleotide sequence: TGTGCCAGCAGCTCGGACAGGGATGGGGAGACCCAGTACTTC. Its translation is CASSSDRDGETQYF.

This clonotype was detected a few times. The rearrangement joins TRBV5-1 to TRBJ2-2; possibly TRBD2 for D (6 bases). V lost 5 bases to trimming and J lost 1 base, with 12 bases between them. Germline V gene sequence: CDR1 SGHRS, CDR2 YFSETQ. The CDR3 consists of 15 residues. This CDR3 reads CASSISGRNTGELFF. As DNA, the CDR3 is TGCGCCAGCAGTATCAGCGGGCGGAACACCGGGGAGCTGTTTTTT.

The table lists this clonotype with many counts. This chain links TRBV12-3 or TRBV12-4 with TRBJ2-1, with 7 bases identical to TRBD1. V lost 6 bases to trimming and J lost 0 bases; unmatched junction nucleotides: 8. This CDR3 has 16 residues. As DNA, the CDR3 is TGTGCCAGCAGAACTACAGGGGACAGCTCCTACAATGAGCAGTTCTTC. This translates into CASRTTGDSSYNEQFF.

The chain employs TRBV5-6 and TRBJ1-3, with D unclear. The CDR3 consists of 13 residues. The germline CDR1 and CDR2 sequences are SGHDT and YYEEEE. The V end was cut by 3 bases, the J end by 0 bases, with 4 bases between. The CDR3 loop is CASSSASGNTIYF. CDR3 nucleotide sequence: TGTGCCAGCAGCTCAGCCTCTGGAAACACCATATATTTT.

The chain carries TRBV5-5 and TRBJ2-2; D remains unclear. The CDR3 contains 15 residues. V was trimmed by 0 bases and J by 5 bases, leaving 11 bases between them. From germline, CDR1 is SGHKS and CDR2 YYEKEE (reference sequence). Here the CDR3 reads CASSLVFYSTGELFF. Here the CDR3 DNA reads TGTGCCAGCAGCTTGGTGTTCTACTCAACCGGGGAGCTGTTTTTT.

This clonotype came up once. The chain links TRBV21-1 to TRBJ2-5. TRBV21-1 is a recognized pseudogene. The CDR3 totals 14 residues. CDR3: CASSTNGDGETQYF. The CDR3 nucleotides are TGTGCCAGCAGCACCAACGGGGATGGGGAGACCCAGTACTTC.

The genes are TRBV7-2 and TRBJ2-6; TRBD2 is a possible D gene (6 bases). Germline-derived CDR1 and CDR2 are SGHTA and FQGNSA. The V gene lost 6 bases and the J gene lost 2 bases, with 11 bases spanning the gap. There are 15 residues in the CDR3. CDR3 region: CASSPTGAGANVLTF. DNA of the CDR3: TGTGCCAGCAGTCCGACGGGGGCTGGGGCCAACGTCCTGACTTTC.

This clonotype has more than one count but fewer than ten. The chain links TRBV14 to TRBJ2-1; D is unclear. Deletions cut 2 bases from V and 5 bases from J, with 10 bases between. The CDR3 has 14 amino acids. Germline CDR1 is SGHDN and CDR2 is FVKESK. In nucleotides, the CDR3 is TGTGCCAGCAGCCAACGGCGGAGCGACAATGAGCAGTTCTTC. This encodes CASSQRRSDNEQFF.